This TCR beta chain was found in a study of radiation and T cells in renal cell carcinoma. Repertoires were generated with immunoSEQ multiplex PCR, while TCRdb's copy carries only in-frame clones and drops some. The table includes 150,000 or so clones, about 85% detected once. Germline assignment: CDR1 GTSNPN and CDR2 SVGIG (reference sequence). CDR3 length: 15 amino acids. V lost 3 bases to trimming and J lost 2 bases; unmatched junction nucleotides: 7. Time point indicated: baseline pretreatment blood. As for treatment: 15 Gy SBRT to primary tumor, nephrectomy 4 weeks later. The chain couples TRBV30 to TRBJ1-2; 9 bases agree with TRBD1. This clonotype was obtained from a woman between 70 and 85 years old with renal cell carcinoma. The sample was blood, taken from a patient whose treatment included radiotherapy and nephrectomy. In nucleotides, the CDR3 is TGTGCCTGGAGCCGGGACAGGGCGAGAAACTATGGCTACACCTTC. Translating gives CAWSRDRARNYGYTF.